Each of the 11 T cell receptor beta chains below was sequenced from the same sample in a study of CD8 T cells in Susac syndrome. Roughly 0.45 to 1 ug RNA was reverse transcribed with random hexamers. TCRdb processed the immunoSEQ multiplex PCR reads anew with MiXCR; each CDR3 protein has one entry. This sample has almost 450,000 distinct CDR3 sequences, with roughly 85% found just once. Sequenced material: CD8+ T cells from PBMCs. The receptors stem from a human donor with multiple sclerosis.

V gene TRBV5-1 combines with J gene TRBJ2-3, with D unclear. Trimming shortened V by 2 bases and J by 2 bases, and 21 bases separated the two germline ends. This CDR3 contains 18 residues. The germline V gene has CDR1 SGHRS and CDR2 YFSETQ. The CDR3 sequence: CASSFFATEGPNTDTQYF. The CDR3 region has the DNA TGCGCCAGCAGCTTCTTCGCAACCGAAGGGCCCAACACAGATACGCAGTATTTT.

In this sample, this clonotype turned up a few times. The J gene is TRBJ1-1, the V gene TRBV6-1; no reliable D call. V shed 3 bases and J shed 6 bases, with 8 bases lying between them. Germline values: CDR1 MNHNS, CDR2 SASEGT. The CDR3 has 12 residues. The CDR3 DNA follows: TGTGCCAGCAGTGAGGGAGGCCCTGAAGCTTTCTTT. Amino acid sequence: CASSEGGPEAFF.

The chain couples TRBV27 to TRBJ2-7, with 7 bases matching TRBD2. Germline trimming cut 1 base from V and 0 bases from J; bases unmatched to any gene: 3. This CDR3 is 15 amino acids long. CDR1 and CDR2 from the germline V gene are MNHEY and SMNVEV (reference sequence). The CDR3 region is CASSLYGGSSYEQYF. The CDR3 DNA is TGTGCCAGCAGTTTATACGGCGGGAGCTCCTACGAGCAGTACTTC.

The CDR3 sequence is CAWRITGEETQYF. DNA for the CDR3: TGTGCCTGGCGGATTACGGGTGAGGAGACCCAGTACTTC. The rearrangement links TRBV30 to TRBJ2-5; no reliable D call. Germline V gives CDR1 GTSNPN, CDR2 SVGIG (reference sequence). V lost 5 bases and J lost 5, with 15 bases in between. The CDR3 extends over 13 amino acids.

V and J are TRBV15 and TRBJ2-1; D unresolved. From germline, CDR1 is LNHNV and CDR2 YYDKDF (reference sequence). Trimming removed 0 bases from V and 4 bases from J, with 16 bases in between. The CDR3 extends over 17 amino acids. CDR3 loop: CATSRDKGLGIYNEQFF. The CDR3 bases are TGTGCCACCAGCAGAGATAAGGGCCTAGGGATTTACAATGAGCAGTTCTTC.

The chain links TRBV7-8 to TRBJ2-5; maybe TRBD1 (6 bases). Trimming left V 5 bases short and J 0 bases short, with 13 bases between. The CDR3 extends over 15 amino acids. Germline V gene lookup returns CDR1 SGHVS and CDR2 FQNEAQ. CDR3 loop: CASSRMDSYQETQYF. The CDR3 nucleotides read TGTGCCAGCAGCCGCATGGACAGCTACCAAGAGACCCAGTACTTC.

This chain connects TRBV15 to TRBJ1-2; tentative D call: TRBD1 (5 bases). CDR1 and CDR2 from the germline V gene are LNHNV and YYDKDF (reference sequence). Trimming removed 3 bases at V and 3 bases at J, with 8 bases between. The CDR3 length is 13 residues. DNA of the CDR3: TGTGCCACCAGCAGTATGACAGACTATGGCTACACCTTC. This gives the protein CATSSMTDYGYTF.

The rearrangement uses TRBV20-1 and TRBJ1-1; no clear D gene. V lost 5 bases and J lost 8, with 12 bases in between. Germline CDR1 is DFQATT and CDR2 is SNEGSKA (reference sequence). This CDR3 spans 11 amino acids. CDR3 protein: CSALSLGEAFF. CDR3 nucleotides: TGCAGTGCTTTAAGTCTTGGAGAAGCTTTCTTT.

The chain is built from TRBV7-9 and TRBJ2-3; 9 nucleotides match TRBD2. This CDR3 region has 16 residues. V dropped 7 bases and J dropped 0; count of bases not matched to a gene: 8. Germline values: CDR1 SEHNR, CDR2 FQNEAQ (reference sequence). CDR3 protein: CASNQRGALSTDTQYF. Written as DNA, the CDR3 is TGTGCCAGCAACCAGCGGGGGGCTCTAAGCACAGATACGCAGTATTTT.

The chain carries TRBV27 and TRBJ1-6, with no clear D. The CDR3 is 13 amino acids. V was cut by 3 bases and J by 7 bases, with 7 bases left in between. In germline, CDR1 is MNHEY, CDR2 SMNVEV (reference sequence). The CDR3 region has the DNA TGTGCCAGCAGTTTTTTAGGAAATTCACCCCTCCACTTT. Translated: CASSFLGNSPLHF.

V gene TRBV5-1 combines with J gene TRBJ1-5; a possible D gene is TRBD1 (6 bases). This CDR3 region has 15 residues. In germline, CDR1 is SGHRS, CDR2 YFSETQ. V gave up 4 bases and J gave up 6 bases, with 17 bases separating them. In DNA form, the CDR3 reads TGCGCCAGCAGCCCAGGGGACATTATTGGTCAGCCCCAGCATTTT. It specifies CASSPGDIIGQPQHF.